This TCR beta chain appears in the sequencing data of a study of shared clonotypes between healthy human individuals. Sequencing was performed with immunoSEQ multiplex PCR; in TCRdb, only in-frame clones are kept and a portion is missing. The sample consists of a few hundred thousand clones, approximately 70% of them appearing once. The CDR3 loop spans 17 amino acids. Germline CDR1 LNHDA, CDR2 SQIVND (reference sequence). J lost 8 bases, V lost 0 bases, and 12 bases had no gene match. The chain employs TRBV19 and TRBJ2-1, with 8 positions matching TRBD2. Source material: memory CD4+ T cells sorted from blood. Subset defined: CD45RA-negative fraction. This receptor was taken from a man aged 25-40 years in good health. CDR3 bases: TGTGCCAGTAGTATAGATCTCCGGGGCGGGAGGATCTATGAGCAGTTCTTC. Translation gives CASSIDLRGGRIYEQFF.